These T cell receptor beta chains were read from a single sample in a study of T cell responses to AZD1222 COVID-19 vaccine. Sequencing used immunoSEQ multiplex PCR; TCRdb keeps in-frame clones, though not all of them. Among fewer than 200,000 clones listed, more than 80% were seen once. The input for sequencing was peripheral blood, taken on day 0 of AZD1222 vaccination. The receptors were sampled from an adult in good health. CDR3s include the opening cysteine and the closing phenylalanine or tryptophan. Fields, in order: D gene, V gene, clone size, J gene, CDR3 protein, CDR3 DNA. The D gene is left open where the match is weak. Clone size, where shown, is once, few, many, or a class for clones that have expanded.

>TRBD2|TRBV7-7|.|TRBJ2-3
CASRLRTSGRISDTQYF
TGTGCCAGCAGACTAAGGACTAGCGGGAGAATATCAGATACGCAGTATTTT
>TRBD2|TRBV27|.|TRBJ2-5
CASTSGRAPRTQYF
TGTGCCAGCACCAGCGGGAGGGCGCCTCGGACCCAGTACTTC
>TRBD2|TRBV12-5|few|TRBJ2-1
CASGLGPTAGAIYNEQFF
TGTGCTAGTGGTTTGGGACCCACAGCGGGAGCAATCTACAATGAGCAGTTCTTC
>.|TRBV5-1|.|TRBJ2-2
CASSLFANTGELFF
TGCGCCAGCAGCTTGTTTGCGAACACCGGGGAGCTGTTTTTT
>TRBD2|TRBV28|.|TRBJ2-1
CASSWDSGGARLTNEQFF
TGTGCCAGCAGTTGGGATAGCGGGGGGGCCCGGTTAACCAATGAGCAGTTCTTC
>.|TRBV20-1|.|TRBJ1-1
CSRGGTEAFF
TGCAGCCGAGGGGGCACTGAAGCTTTCTTT
>TRBD2|TRBV7-3|once|TRBJ2-5
CASSLRSPGEREGRWGHQETQYF
TGTGCCAGCAGCTTAAGGTCGCCCGGGGAGCGGGAGGGCCGATGGGGGCACCAAGAGACCCAGTACTTC
>.|TRBV5-4|.|TRBJ2-5
CASSRGTRDQETQYF
TGTGCCAGCAGCCGCGGGACTCGCGATCAAGAGACCCAGTACTTC
>.|TRBV5-4|.|TRBJ1-4
CASSRGDGGEEKLFF
TGTGCCAGCAGCCGGGGGGACGGTGGGGAAGAAAAACTGTTTTTT
>.|TRBV10-3|.|TRBJ1-2
CAISEEGNYGYTF
TGTGCCATCAGTGAAGAGGGGAACTATGGCTACACCTTC
>TRBD1|TRBV10-2|.|TRBJ1-6
CASLRDRDSPLHF
TGCGCCAGCCTCCGGGACAGGGATTCACCCCTCCACTTT
>.|TRBV12-3/TRBV12-4|.|TRBJ2-7
CASSVGVAYEQYF
TGTGCCAGCAGTGTGGGGGTGGCCTACGAGCAGTACTTC
>.|TRBV18|.|TRBJ2-7
CASSPGGYEQYF
TGTGCCAGCTCACCCGGAGGTTACGAGCAGTACTTC
>TRBD1|TRBV30|.|TRBJ1-5
CAWSGQLGQGVAQHF
TGTGCCTGGAGTGGTCAATTGGGACAGGGGGTGGCCCAGCATTTT
>.|TRBV5-1|.|TRBJ1-2
CASSPQAGASLYGYTF
TGCGCCAGCAGCCCCCAAGCTGGGGCCAGTCTCTATGGCTACACCTTC
>TRBD2|TRBV28|.|TRBJ2-1
CASLTAGTSDNEQFF
TGTGCCAGCTTAACCGCCGGGACTAGCGACAATGAGCAGTTCTTC
>TRBD1|TRBV29-1|.|TRBJ1-6
CSVGTGGKNSPLHF
TGCAGCGTTGGGACAGGGGGAAAAAATTCACCCCTCCACTTT
>.|TRBV6-5|.|TRBJ1-5
CASSNPGGNQPQHF
TGTGCCAGCAGTAACCCTGGAGGCAATCAGCCCCAGCATTTT
>.|TRBV21-1|.|TRBJ1-5
CANSSRDKYQPQHF
TGTGCCAACAGCAGCCGGGACAAATATCAGCCCCAGCATTTT
>.|TRBV7-3|.|TRBJ2-3
CASSYSTDTQYF
TGTGCCAGCAGCTATAGCACAGATACGCAGTATTTT
>.|TRBV19|.|TRBJ1-5
CASSPGGVSNQPQHF
TGTGCCAGTAGTCCCGGGGGGGTGAGCAATCAGCCCCAGCATTTT
>TRBD1|TRBV24-1|.|TRBJ2-1
CATSDLQVDRGRFF
TGTGCCACCAGTGATTTGCAAGTGGACAGGGGGCGGTTCTTC
>TRBD2|TRBV28|.|TRBJ2-3
CASSMTSGGTGKGQYF
TGTGCCAGCAGTATGACTAGCGGGGGGACGGGGAAAGGGCAGTATTTT
>TRBD1|TRBV28|.|TRBJ1-1
CASSTGTGGPGSTEAFF
TGTGCCAGTTCGACCGGGACAGGGGGCCCAGGGAGCACTGAAGCTTTCTTT
>.|TRBV18|.|TRBJ2-2
CVNPRGGELFF
TGTGTCAATCCAAGGGGCGGGGAGCTGTTTTTT
>.|TRBV5-1|.|TRBJ1-2
CASSPDKGGTYGYTF
TGCGCCAGCAGCCCGGACAAGGGAGGTACCTATGGCTACACCTTC
>.|TRBV6-5|.|TRBJ1-1
CASIFDGNTEAFF
TGTGCCAGCATCTTCGACGGGAACACTGAAGCTTTCTTT
>TRBD1|TRBV11-2|.|TRBJ1-2
CASSLAGTGAGYTF
TGTGCCAGCAGCTTAGCCGGGACAGGGGCTGGCTACACCTTC
>.|TRBV18|.|TRBJ1-1
CASSPTDGGNTEAFF
TGTGCCAGCTCACCAACTGACGGTGGGAACACTGAAGCTTTCTTT
>.|TRBV6-1|.|TRBJ1-2
CASSDLSYGYTF
TGTGCCAGCAGTGACCTCAGCTATGGCTACACCTTC
>.|TRBV19|.|TRBJ2-5
CASSWDGQETQYF
TGTGCCAGTAGTTGGGACGGTCAAGAGACCCAGTACTTC
>TRBD1|TRBV7-3|.|TRBJ2-7
CASSPRQGGEQYF
TGTGCCAGCAGCCCCCGACAGGGTGGCGAGCAGTACTTC
>TRBD1|TRBV3-1/TRBV3-2|.|TRBJ1-5
CASSQTGGSSNQPQHF
TGTGCCAGCAGCCAAACAGGGGGTAGCAGCAATCAGCCCCAGCATTTT
>.|TRBV28|.|TRBJ1-5
CASSTSTELHSGNQPQHF
TGTGCCAGCAGTACCTCGACAGAATTACACTCAGGCAATCAGCCCCAGCATTTT
>.|TRBV19|.|TRBJ1-4
CASSTGDEKLFF
TGTGCCAGTAGTACAGGGGATGAAAAACTGTTTTTT
>.|TRBV30|.|TRBJ1-5
CAWAGDSNQPQHF
TGTGCCTGGGCCGGGGACAGCAATCAGCCCCAGCATTTT
>.|TRBV27|.|TRBJ1-1
CASGPGRTLSNTEAFF
TGTGCCAGCGGTCCCGGACGGACACTATCAAACACTGAAGCTTTCTTT
>TRBD1|TRBV28|.|TRBJ1-2
CASRGQQGNGYTF
TGTGCCAGCAGGGGACAACAGGGGAATGGCTACACCTTC
>.|TRBV6-4|.|TRBJ1-2
CASSDSVQGSYGYTF
TGTGCCAGCAGTGACTCGGTACAGGGAAGCTATGGCTACACCTTC
>.|TRBV11-1|.|TRBJ1-4
CASSFSRGVEKLFF
TGTGCCAGCAGCTTTAGCAGGGGAGTAGAAAAACTGTTTTTT
>.|TRBV7-3|.|TRBJ1-2
CASSSGTGNGYTF
TGTGCCAGCAGCTCTGGGACGGGAAATGGCTACACCTTC
>TRBD2|TRBV28|.|TRBJ2-3
CASSLAGLAGGGDTQYF
TGTGCCAGCAGCCTGGCGGGACTAGCGGGAGGCGGTGATACGCAGTATTTT
>.|TRBV19|.|TRBJ2-1
CASSIRDSRGNEQFF
TGTGCCAGTAGTATACGGGACTCACGGGGCAATGAGCAGTTCTTC
>.|TRBV6-4|.|TRBJ1-1
CASAEKGGVWTEAFF
TGTGCCAGCGCCGAAAAAGGGGGGGTATGGACTGAAGCTTTCTTT
>.|TRBV28|.|TRBJ2-3
CASSLDLGGTDTQYF
TGTGCCAGCAGTTTGGATCTCGGAGGCACAGATACGCAGTATTTT
>TRBD1|TRBV6-1|.|TRBJ1-5
CASSEASDRFDQPQHF
TGTGCCAGCAGTGAAGCGTCGGACAGGTTCGATCAGCCCCAGCATTTT
>.|TRBV21-1|.|TRBJ2-2
CASSKVTDRERSTGELFF
TGTGCCAGCAGCAAAGTAACCGACAGGGAAAGGTCCACCGGGGAGCTGTTTTTT
>.|TRBV27|.|TRBJ2-3
CASSLYRTYTDTQYF
TGTGCCAGCAGTTTATACAGGACCTACACAGATACGCAGTATTTT
>TRBD2|TRBV27|.|TRBJ2-3
CASRTSGSAGDTQYF
TGTGCCAGCAGAACTAGCGGGAGTGCCGGGGATACGCAGTATTTT
>.|TRBV9|.|TRBJ1-6
CASSVGPASSPLHF
TGTGCCAGCAGCGTAGGGCCCGCCAGTTCACCCCTCCACTTT
>TRBD2|TRBV6-6|.|TRBJ2-7
CASGTSDSYEQYF
TGTGCCAGCGGGACTAGCGACTCCTACGAGCAGTACTTC